This T cell receptor (beta chain) was found in a study of blood T cell repertoires in COVID-19. Trimming cost V 8 bases and J 0 bases; bases outside gene matches: 8. Germline-derived CDR1 and CDR2 are GTSNPN and SVGIG (reference sequence). There are 15 residues in the CDR3. The repertoire was sequenced with immunoSEQ multiplex PCR; TCRdb's copy has only in-frame clones and lacks some. Of approximately 220,000 clones listed, 70% to 90% are singletons. Source material: peripheral blood. The sequence derives from a man aged 50 to 60 who had recovered from COVID-19. This chain uses TRBV30 with TRBJ2-2, with 8 bases identical to TRBD2. The CDR3 DNA follows: TGTGCCAGGACTGGACTAGCAGCGAACACCGGGGAGCTGTTTTTT. It encodes CARTGLAANTGELFF. The full variable domain, with the rest looked up from reference TRBV30 and TRBJ2-2, is SQTIHQWPATLVQPVGSPLSLECTVEGTSNPNLYWYRQAAGRGLQLLFYSVGIGQISSEVPQNLSASRPQDRQFILSSKKLLLSDSGFYLCARTGLAANTGELFFGEGSRLTVL.